This TCR beta chain originates from a study of cytomegalovirus exposure and HLA in healthy donors. For the study at large: Genetic ancestry analysis placed around 76% of the roughly 400 donors that were genotyped in the Caucasian-associated cluster. General study findings and limits: In a later analysis, at a false discovery rate of 0.05, 15,000 to 20,000 TCR beta sequences were associated with HLA alleles. Later work found most CMV-associated TCR beta chains apparently HLA-restricted.

A remark on this clone: Its target is unknown.

This CDR3 has 16 amino acids. Unmatched junction bases numbered 6, after V lost 6 bases and J lost 0 bases. The germline V gene has CDR1 SNHLY and CDR2 FYNNEI. PCR amplification relied on 60 Vbeta primers (plus 13 Jbeta primers). Source study methods: Counted up in a later analysis, unique TCR beta chains came to 60 million to 95 million, with about 9.9 million shared. TCRdb's table, derived via immunoSEQ multiplex PCR, lists solely in-frame clones and lacks some. V and J calls plus clone size are reproduced from that table; the DNA served to infer D and trimming. The sample consists of some 150,000 clones, over 60% of them appearing once.

Sequencing input: PBMCs. The clonotype comes from a male donor in good health and CMV-seronegative. V and J are TRBV2 and TRBJ2-3, with 10 bases matching TRBD1. The CDR3 region is CASRKDRGRSTDTQYF. CDR3 bases: TGTGCCAGCAGAAAAGACAGGGGGCGTAGCACAGATACGCAGTATTTT.